Listed below are T cell receptor beta chains from one sample, sequenced in a study of T cell responses to AZD1222 COVID-19 vaccine. This table comes from immunoSEQ multiplex PCR, and its TCRdb copy is limited to in-frame clones, with some not included. In the table there are 85,000 to 110,000 clones, roughly 89% of which are singletons. The sequencing here drew on peripheral blood, taken on day 0 of AZD1222 vaccination. The source is an adult in good health. Each CDR3 is given without its conserved first and last residue. The order of the fields is D gene, V gene, CDR3 protein. A D gene is named only where the DNA matches it firmly.

d_call: .
v_call: TRBV12-3/TRBV12-4
cdr3_aa: ASRSGGNEKLF

d_call: .
v_call: TRBV3-1/TRBV3-2
cdr3_aa: ASSQMYEQY

d_call: .
v_call: TRBV27
cdr3_aa: ASSFGGNTGELF

d_call: .
v_call: TRBV19
cdr3_aa: ASSVGSSYNEQF

d_call: .
v_call: TRBV3-1/TRBV3-2
cdr3_aa: ASSHPTLGGGRTEAF

d_call: .
v_call: TRBV28
cdr3_aa: ASSLGGWDQGDHEQF

d_call: .
v_call: TRBV29-1
cdr3_aa: SVRVTALKGYT

d_call: .
v_call: TRBV9
cdr3_aa: ASSYDPVDEQY

d_call: .
v_call: TRBV5-1
cdr3_aa: ASSLAAANYGYT

d_call: .
v_call: TRBV12-3/TRBV12-4
cdr3_aa: ASSLGPHNEQF

d_call: .
v_call: TRBV2
cdr3_aa: ASSETGRYEQY

d_call: .
v_call: TRBV6-2/TRBV6-3
cdr3_aa: ASSQSTGNTEAF

d_call: TRBD2
v_call: TRBV30
cdr3_aa: AWATSGTETQY

d_call: TRBD1
v_call: TRBV3-1/TRBV3-2
cdr3_aa: ASSQEQGAGYT

d_call: .
v_call: TRBV27
cdr3_aa: ASSLAGQTYNEQF

d_call: .
v_call: TRBV27
cdr3_aa: ASRRSGENEAF

d_call: TRBD1
v_call: TRBV28
cdr3_aa: ASSSGGVPNQEY

d_call: .
v_call: TRBV5-1
cdr3_aa: ASSLAQGTETQY

d_call: .
v_call: TRBV7-2
cdr3_aa: ASSWKRGQETQY

d_call: TRBD1
v_call: TRBV27
cdr3_aa: ASSDQGGYGYT

d_call: .
v_call: TRBV4-3
cdr3_aa: ASSQVTLAGPQH

d_call: .
v_call: TRBV18
cdr3_aa: ASSPLSSGSYEQY

d_call: .
v_call: TRBV7-6
cdr3_aa: ASSLAQSRYETQY

d_call: .
v_call: TRBV9
cdr3_aa: ASSGQGGLYGYT

d_call: .
v_call: TRBV28
cdr3_aa: ASRGISEAF